This T cell receptor beta chain originates from a study of Ad26.COV2.S vaccination and SARS-CoV-2 variants. The CDR3 contains 13 residues. CDR1 LNHDA and CDR2 SQIVND come from the germline V gene (reference sequence). V was cut by 5 bases and J by 4 bases, with 10 bases left in between. Treatment reported: over 15 received Ad26.COV2.S at low or high dose, single or two shots; roughly five received placebo; per-sample allocation not given. The investigators took samples on day 63 after the first vaccine or placebo injection. Donation was by an adult aged 18-55 years who was in Boston. Profiled with immunoSEQ multiplex PCR; TCRdb holds only in-frame clones, not every one. The table lists some 520,000 clones, approximately 88% of them singletons. Study-level points and caveats: Placebo recipients and vaccine recipients were similar in non-spike TCR breadth. Reportedly, spike-specific CD8+ and CD4+ T cell responses achieved substantial breadth once vaccination had taken place.

Turning to this clone: What it binds is not known.

The TCR comes from a person aged 18-65 years who received the Ad26.COV2.S COVID-19 vaccine or a placebo. The sequenced sample was peripheral blood, obtained in a trial of Ad26.COV2.S vaccine versus placebo. The chain links TRBV19 to TRBJ2-3; D ambiguous. This CDR3 reads CASSVSAADTQYF. The CDR3 DNA reads as TGTGCCAGTAGTGTGAGCGCCGCAGATACGCAGTATTTT. Together with reference TRBV19 and TRBJ2-3, the CDR3 gives the full variable domain: DGGITQSPKYLFRKEGQNVTLSCEQNLNHDAMYWYRQDPGQGLRLIYYSQIVNDFQKGDIAEGYSVSREKKESFPLTVTSAQKNPTAFYLCASSVSAADTQYFGPGTRLTVL.